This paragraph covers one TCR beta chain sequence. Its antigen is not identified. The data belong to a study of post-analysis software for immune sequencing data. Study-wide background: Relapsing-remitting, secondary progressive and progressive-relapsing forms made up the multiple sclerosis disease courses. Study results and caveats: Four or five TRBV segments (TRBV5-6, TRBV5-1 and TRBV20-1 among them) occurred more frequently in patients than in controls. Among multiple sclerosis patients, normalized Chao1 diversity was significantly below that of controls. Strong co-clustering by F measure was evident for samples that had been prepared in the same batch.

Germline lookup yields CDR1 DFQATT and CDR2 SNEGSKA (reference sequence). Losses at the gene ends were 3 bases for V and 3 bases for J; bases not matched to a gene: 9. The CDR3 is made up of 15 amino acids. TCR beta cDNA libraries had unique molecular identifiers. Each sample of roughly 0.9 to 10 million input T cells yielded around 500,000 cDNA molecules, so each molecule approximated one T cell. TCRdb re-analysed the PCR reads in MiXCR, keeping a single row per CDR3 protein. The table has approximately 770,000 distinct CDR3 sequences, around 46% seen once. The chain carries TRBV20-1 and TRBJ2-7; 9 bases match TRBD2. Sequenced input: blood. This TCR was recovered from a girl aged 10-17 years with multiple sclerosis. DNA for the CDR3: TGCAGTGCTAGGGGATCTAGCGGGGAGAGCTACGAGCAGTACTTC. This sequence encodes CSARGSSGESYEQYF.